This TCR beta chain was recorded in a study of T cell repertoires in cytomegalovirus infection. About the study: Public TCR beta signatures indicated both CMV infection and matching HLA type.

TCRdb used MiXCR to reprocess the reads, holding one entry per CDR3 protein. The top ten hold around an eighth of the sample, which has 900,000 to 950,000 distinct CDR3 sequences, around 29% seen once. Germline values: CDR1 SGHDT, CDR2 YYEEEE. The CDR3 contains 16 residues. On this clonotype: The target antigen is unknown. The junction and the germline gene differ at one end; a read error may be behind it.

The specimen was cultured CD8+ T cells from PBMCs, collected from culture after CMV antigen stimulation. This sequence originates from a human donor in good health (CMV status not recorded). Some clones in this sample may be carry-over from other donors' samples. The V call is TRBV5-6, the J call TRBJ1-2; 9 bases are shared with TRBD1. This CDR3 reads CANSFPPGTGNYGYTF. The CDR3, as DNA: TGTGCCAACAGCTTTCCTCCCGGGACAGGGAACTATGGCTACACCTTC.